This TCR beta chain was recorded in a study of CD8+CD57+ T cells in acquired aplastic anemia. This clonotype was recorded at least ten times. Profiling of TCR beta VDJ combinations and CDR3 sequences used genomic DNA as template. TCRdb re-analysed the reads in MiXCR, keeping a single row per CDR3 protein. The repertoire has around 140,000 distinct CDR3 sequences, about 40% of them found once; the top ten carry more than 7%. The CDR3 loop spans 14 amino acids. Trimming removed 6 bases at V and 3 bases at J, with 14 bases between. Germline V CDR1 and CDR2: MNHNS, SASEGT. Sequenced sample: sorted CD4+, CD8+, or CD8+CD57+ T cells (not recorded which) from PBMCs. This chain connects TRBV6-1 to TRBJ1-2, with unresolved D. The TCR originated in a human donor in good health, serving as a control. DNA for the CDR3: TGTGCCAGCAGCACGGGCCCAAGGGACTATGGCTACACCTTC. It is translated as CASSTGPRDYGYTF.